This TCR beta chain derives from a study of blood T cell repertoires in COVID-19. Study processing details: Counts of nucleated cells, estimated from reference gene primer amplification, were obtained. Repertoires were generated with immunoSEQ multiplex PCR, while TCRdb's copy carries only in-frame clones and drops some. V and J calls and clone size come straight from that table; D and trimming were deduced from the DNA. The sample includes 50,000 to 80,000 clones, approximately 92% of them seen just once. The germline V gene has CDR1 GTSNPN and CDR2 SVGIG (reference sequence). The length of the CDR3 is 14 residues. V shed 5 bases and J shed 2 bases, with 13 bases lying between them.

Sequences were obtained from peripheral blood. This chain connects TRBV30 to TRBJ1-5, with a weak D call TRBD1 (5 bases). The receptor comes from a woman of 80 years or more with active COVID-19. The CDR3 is CAWAQGSGNQPQHF. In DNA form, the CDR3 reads TGTGCCTGGGCTCAGGGATCGGGCAATCAGCCCCAGCATTTT.